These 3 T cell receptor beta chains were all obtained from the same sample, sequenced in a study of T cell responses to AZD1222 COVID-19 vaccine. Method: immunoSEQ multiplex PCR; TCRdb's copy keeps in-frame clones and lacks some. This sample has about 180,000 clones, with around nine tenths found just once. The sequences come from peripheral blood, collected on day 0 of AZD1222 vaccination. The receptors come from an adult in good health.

CDR3 amino acids: CASSPGGQGGPGELFF. Written as DNA, the CDR3 is TGCGCCAGCAGCCCCGGAGGACAGGGAGGTCCCGGGGAGCTGTTTTTT. The gene calls are TRBV5-1 and TRBJ2-2; 8 bases align to TRBD1. The CDR3 has 16 residues. The junction had 11 bases not matched to a gene; V was cut back by 4 bases and J by 6 bases. Germline V lookup: CDR1 SGHRS, CDR2 YFSETQ.

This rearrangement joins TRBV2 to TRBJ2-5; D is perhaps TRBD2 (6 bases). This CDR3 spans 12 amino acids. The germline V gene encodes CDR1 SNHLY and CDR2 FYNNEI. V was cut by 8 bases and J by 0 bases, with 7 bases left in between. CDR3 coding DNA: TGTGCCAGCGGGGACTACCAAGAGACCCAGTACTTC. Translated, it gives CASGDYQETQYF.

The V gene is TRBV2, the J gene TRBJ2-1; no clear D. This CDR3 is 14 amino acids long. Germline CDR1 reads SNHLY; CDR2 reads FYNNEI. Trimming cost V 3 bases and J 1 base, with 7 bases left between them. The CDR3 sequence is CASSDLGSYNEQFF. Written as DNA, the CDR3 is TGTGCCAGCAGTGACTTAGGTTCCTACAATGAGCAGTTCTTC. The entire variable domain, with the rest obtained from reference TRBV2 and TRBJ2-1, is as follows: EPEVTQTPSHQVTQMGQEVILRCVPISNHLYFYWYRQILGQKVEFLVSFYNNEISEKSEIFDDQFSVERPDGSNFTLKIRSTKLEDSAMYFCASSDLGSYNEQFFGPGTRLTVL.